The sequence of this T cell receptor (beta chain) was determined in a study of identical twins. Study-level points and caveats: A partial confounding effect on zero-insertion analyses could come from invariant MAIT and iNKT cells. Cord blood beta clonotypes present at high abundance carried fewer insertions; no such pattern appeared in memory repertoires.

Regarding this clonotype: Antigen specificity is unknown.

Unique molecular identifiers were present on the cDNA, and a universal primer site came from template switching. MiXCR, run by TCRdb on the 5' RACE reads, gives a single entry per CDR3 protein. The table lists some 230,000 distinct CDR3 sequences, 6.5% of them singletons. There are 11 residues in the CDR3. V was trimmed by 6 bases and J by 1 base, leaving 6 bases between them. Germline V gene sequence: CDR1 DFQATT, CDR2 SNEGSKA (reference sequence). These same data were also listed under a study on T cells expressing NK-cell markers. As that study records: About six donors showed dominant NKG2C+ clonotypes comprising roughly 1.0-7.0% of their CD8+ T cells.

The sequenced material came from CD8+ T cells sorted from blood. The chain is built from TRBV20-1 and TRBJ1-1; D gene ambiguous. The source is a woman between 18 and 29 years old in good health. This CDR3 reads CSAPGNTEAFF. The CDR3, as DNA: TGCAGTGCCCCGGGGAACACTGAAGCTTTCTTT.